Only a few counts were recorded for the clone carrying this T cell receptor (beta chain). The repertoire was sequenced with immunoSEQ multiplex PCR; TCRdb's copy has only in-frame clones and lacks some. The table has fewer than 13,000 clones, about 80% seen once. Germline CDR1 reads SGHDT; CDR2 reads YYEEEE. This CDR3 comprises 16 residues. The V end was cut by 4 bases, the J end by 0 bases, with 11 bases between. These data originate in a study of cytotoxic CD8 clonotypes in ibrutinib-treated CLL. About the research overall: Response sampling took place at median around 13 months of treatment, range 6 to 36.

This sequence was found in a human donor with chronic lymphocytic leukemia. The sequencing here drew on PBMCs, taken at disease progression, from a patient treated with ibrutinib. V and J are TRBV5-6 and TRBJ1-6; D is ambiguous. For the CDR3, the DNA is TGTGCCAGCAGCCCCCAGCCCAACTCCTATAATTCACCCCTCCACTTT. As protein: CASSPQPNSYNSPLHF.